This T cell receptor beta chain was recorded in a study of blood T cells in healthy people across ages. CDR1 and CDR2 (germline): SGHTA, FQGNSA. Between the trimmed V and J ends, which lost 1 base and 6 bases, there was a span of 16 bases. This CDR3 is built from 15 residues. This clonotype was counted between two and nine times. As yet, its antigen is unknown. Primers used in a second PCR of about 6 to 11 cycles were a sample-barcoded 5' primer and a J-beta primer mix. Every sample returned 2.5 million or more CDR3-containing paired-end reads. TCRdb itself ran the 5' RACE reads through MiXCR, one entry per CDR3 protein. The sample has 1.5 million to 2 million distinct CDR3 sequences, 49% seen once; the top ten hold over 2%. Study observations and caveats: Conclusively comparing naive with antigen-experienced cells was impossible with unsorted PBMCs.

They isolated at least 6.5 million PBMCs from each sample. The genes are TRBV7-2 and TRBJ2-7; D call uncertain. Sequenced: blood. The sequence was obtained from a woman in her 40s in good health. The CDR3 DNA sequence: TGTGCCAGCAGCTTAGTCTCTAGTACTGCCTCCGAGCAGTACTTC. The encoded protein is CASSLVSSTASEQYF.